This TCR beta chain was captured by sequencing in a study of T-cell reconstitution after alpha-beta-depleted transplantation in children. The study, taken as a whole, reports: Several hundred rapidly expanded clones from non-depleted graft cells reportedly supplied alpha-beta T cells about two months post-transplant.

This clonotype has at least ten counts. What it recognizes is unknown. A TCRbeta library incorporating unique molecular identifiers was prepared. TCRdb reanalysed the PCR reads using MiXCR and keeps one entry per CDR3 protein. The data show over 85,000 distinct CDR3 sequences, 4.5% to 7.5% seen once. CDR3 size: 16 residues. V shed 0 bases, J shed 0 bases, and the junction held 3 bases outside the gene matches. The germline V gene has CDR1 SGDLS and CDR2 YYNGEE. The TCR sequence derives from a female patient aged 2-9 years who had a stem cell transplant for Fanconi anemia, so the T cells may come from the graft donor. The chain links TRBV9 to TRBJ2-3; 8 bases match TRBD2. Specimen: PBMCs, mostly from graft donor cells, collected 60 days after TCRalphabeta/CD19-depleted stem cell transplant. CDR3 in amino acids: CASSVVPSGSTDTQYF. The DNA of the CDR3 is TGTGCCAGCAGCGTAGTTCCTAGCGGGAGCACAGATACGCAGTATTTT. Supplemented by reference TRBV9 and TRBJ2-3, the full variable domain reads DSGVTQTPKHLITATGQRVTLRCSPRSGDLSVYWYQQSLDQGLQFLIQYYNGEERAKGNILERFSAQQFPDLHSELNLSSLELGDSALYFCASSVVPSGSTDTQYFGPGTRLTVL.